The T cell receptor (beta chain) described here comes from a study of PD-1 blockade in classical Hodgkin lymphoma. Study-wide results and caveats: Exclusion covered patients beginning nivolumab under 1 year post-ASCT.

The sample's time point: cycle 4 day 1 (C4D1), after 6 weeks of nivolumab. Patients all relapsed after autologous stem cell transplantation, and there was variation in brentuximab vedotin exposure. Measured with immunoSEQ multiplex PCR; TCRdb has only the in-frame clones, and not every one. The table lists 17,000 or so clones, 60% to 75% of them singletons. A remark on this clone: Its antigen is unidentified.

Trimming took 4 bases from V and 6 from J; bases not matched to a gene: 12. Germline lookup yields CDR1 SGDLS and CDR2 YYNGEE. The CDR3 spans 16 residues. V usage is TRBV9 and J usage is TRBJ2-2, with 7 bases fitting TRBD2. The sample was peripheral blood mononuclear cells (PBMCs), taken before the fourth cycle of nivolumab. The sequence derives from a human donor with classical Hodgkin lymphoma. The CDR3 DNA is TGTGCCAGCAGCCCCCGACTAGCTCCTCAGGCCGGGGAGCTGTTTTTT. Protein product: CASSPRLAPQAGELFF.